Listed here is a single T cell receptor (beta chain). The specificity of this receptor is unknown. No much larger clonotype is one base removed from it; base qualities were not supplied. V is cut by 0 bases and J by 3 bases, and the space between the germline ends is 8 bases. The CDR3 measures 14 amino acids from cysteine to phenylalanine. The retained sequence is limited to the CDR3, 42 bases, with the frame set at the first base. Taken from the germline V gene (reference sequence), the CDR1 and CDR2 loops are MNHEY and SMNVEV. Total RNA and DNA were co-extracted without cell sorting from approximately 22-30 mg of bulk tissue using the AllPrep DNA/RNA mini kit. About 5 patients with histopathologically diagnosed primary liver carcinoma underwent surgical resection in China between 2015 and March 2016. Patients had chronic HBV infection and were treatment-naive at sampling. Five spatially separated regions were sampled per tumor: superior, inferior, left-lateral and right-lateral poles, plus the tumor centre. More than 75% viable tumor cells were found by histology in every tumor sample. Fresh tumor and adjacent tissue pieces were bisected, with one half stored in RNAlater at -80 degrees C and the other half sent for histology.

Starting from roughly 540 ng total RNA, TCRbeta-specific cDNA was produced by reverse transcription with a constant-region primer and ProtoScript II reverse transcriptase. Three nested multiplex PCR rounds, following a slightly modified ARM-PCR procedure, were used to build the TCRbeta libraries. The first two PCR rounds used multiplex TRBV1-TRBV30 forward primers with a Cbeta reverse primer, each for around 10 cycles. Sample barcodes and Illumina adapters were added in a final 25-cycle PCR with Deep VentR polymerase. Before sequencing, amplicons of 200-500 bp were gel-purified using a QIAquick gel extraction kit. An Illumina HiSeq 2500 was used to sequence the TCRbeta amplicons with 250-bp paired-end reads. The original methods were these. To recover full CDR3 sequences, reads were quality-trimmed using Trimmomatic v0.33 and paired reads were then merged using FLASH v1.2.11. V, D and J germline segments were assigned to the rearranged TCRbeta sequences by MiGEC v1.2.1b. VDJtools v1.0.0 computed clonotype statistics and Shannon-Wiener diversity indices. To reduce sampling bias, subsequent analyses other than the diversity analysis used only the 250 most abundant clonotypes in each sample. TCRdb reprocessing: public reads trimmed at Q25 with fastp, clones called with MiXCR, in-frame beta chains kept. Entries are consolidated by CDR3 protein sequence, retaining the most common genes and DNA. The authors' filters were not applied to this entry. For this sample the table gives more than 90,000 distinct CDR3 sequences, of which around 71% were detected only once. Clones ranked in the top ten supply roughly 12% of the sample.

This sample is part of a study of tumor-infiltrating lymphocytes in primary liver carcinoma (dated by TCRdb to about 2017). Regarding the research as a whole: Of the five patients (three men and two women, aged 30 to 69 years), four had hepatocellular carcinoma and one had combined HCC and intrahepatic cholangiocarcinoma. TCRbeta repertoire sequencing covered 35 specimens from 5 patients: 25 tumor regions, 5 adjacent noncancerous liver tissues and 5 peripheral blood samples. Repertoires from technical replicates were highly reproducible, with mean shared-clone rates approximately 0.9 and correlation coefficients above 0.95. The tumors of the five patients were staged as T1-T3 N0M0, with maximum diameters ranging from roughly 4.2 to 11 cm. Roughly 3.65 to 7.13 million productive TCRbeta reads were obtained per sample, and no significant difference in read depth was found between tissue types. Across five regions of each liver tumor, along with adjacent normal tissue and blood, the study brought together TCRbeta repertoire sequencing, expression microarrays and whole-exome sequencing. Agilent mRNA microarray profiling was performed on the 25 tumor region samples to relate TCRbeta repertoire diversity to the local molecular phenotype. General study outcomes and caveats: Only a few patients were included in the study, and the authors note that the findings should be validated in a larger study. Only the TCR beta chain was sequenced, so true repertoire diversity is likely underestimated because unpaired alpha chains were not captured. Just about 7.5-24% of top clones turned up in all five regions of a tumor, which suggests spatial heterogeneity among tumor-infiltrating T cells. Because the samples were bulk and unsorted, CD4+ and CD8+ T cell repertoires could not be compared. Consistent with antigen-driven expansion, pairs of tumor regions showed higher repertoire overlap (mean about 36%) than either tumor-adjacent pairs (about 17%) or tumor-blood pairs (roughly 14%). Compared with blood, tumors had a significantly larger share of the repertoire taken up by the top 250 clones (p = 0.039).

Source material: liver tumor tissue from sampling region 2. Interpreted using the paper, the cell subset or site label stands for: tumor region T2, inferior pole. This chain joins TRBV27 to TRBJ1-1; confidence is insufficient to name the D gene. The TCR comes from a woman aged 60-75 years with primary liver carcinoma and hepatitis B virus infection. This receptor has the CDR3 CASSLSTQYTEAFF. The bases read TGTGCCAGCAGTTTATCAACCCAGTACACTGAAGCTTTCTTT.